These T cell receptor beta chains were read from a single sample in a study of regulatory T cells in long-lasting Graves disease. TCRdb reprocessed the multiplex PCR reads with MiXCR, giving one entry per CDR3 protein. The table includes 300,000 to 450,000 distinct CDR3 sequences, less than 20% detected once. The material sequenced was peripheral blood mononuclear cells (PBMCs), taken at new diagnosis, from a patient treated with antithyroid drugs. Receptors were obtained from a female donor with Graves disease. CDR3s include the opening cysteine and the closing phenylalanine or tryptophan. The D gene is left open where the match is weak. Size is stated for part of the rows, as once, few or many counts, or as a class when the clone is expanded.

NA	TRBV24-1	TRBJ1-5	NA	CATSDSQGVGNQPQHF	TGTGCCACCAGTGACTCACAGGGTGTTGGCAATCAGCCCCAGCATTTT
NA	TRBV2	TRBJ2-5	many	CASRRGRSGETQYF	TGTGCCAGCAGGAGGGGCCGCTCCGGGGAGACCCAGTACTTC
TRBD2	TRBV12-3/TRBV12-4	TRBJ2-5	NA	CASSTSGGRETQYF	TGTGCCAGCAGTACTAGCGGGGGAAGAGAGACCCAGTACTTC
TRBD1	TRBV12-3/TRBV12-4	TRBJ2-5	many	CASSPQTGSTETQYF	TGTGCCAGCAGTCCCCAGACAGGGAGCACGGAGACCCAGTACTTC
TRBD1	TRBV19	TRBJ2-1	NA	CATEPGTEDNEQFF	TGTGCCACCGAACCCGGGACAGAAGACAATGAGCAGTTCTTC
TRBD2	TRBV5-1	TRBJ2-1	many	CASSWTSGGADEQFF	TGCGCCAGCTCCTGGACTAGCGGGGGGGCGGATGAGCAGTTCTTC
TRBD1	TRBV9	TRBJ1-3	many	CASSVRDRGISGNTIYF	TGTGCCAGCAGCGTACGCGACAGGGGAATCTCTGGAAACACCATATATTTT
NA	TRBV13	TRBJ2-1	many	CASSQNYPASRGEQFF	TGTGCCAGCAGTCAAAACTATCCGGCTAGTCGGGGTGAGCAGTTCTTC
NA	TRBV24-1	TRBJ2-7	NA	CATSEGGAYEQYF	TGTGCCACCAGTGAGGGCGGAGCCTACGAGCAGTACTTC
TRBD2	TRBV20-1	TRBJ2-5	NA	CSADPLSGGAGETQYF	TGCAGTGCTGACCCTCTCAGCGGGGGGGCCGGAGAGACCCAGTACTTC
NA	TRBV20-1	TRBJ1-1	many	CSAPRTAIREAFF	TGCAGTGCACCTAGGACAGCGATACGAGAAGCTTTCTTT
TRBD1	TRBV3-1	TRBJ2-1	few	CASSQPYTGTGGYNEQFF	TGTGCCAGCAGCCAACCTTACACCGGGACAGGGGGTTACAATGAGCAGTTCTTC
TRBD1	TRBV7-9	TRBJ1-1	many	CASRRPGTGVIEAFF	TGTGCCAGCAGACGACCCGGGACAGGGGTGATTGAAGCTTTCTTT
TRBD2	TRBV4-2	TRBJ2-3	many	CASSQDSGRATDTQYF	TGTGCCAGCAGCCAAGATAGCGGGAGGGCCACAGATACGCAGTATTTT
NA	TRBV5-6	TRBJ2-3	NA	CASSSYRDTQYF	TGTGCCAGCAGCTCCTACCGAGATACGCAGTATTTT
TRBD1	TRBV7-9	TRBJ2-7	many	CASSYGQDPYEQYF	TGTGCCAGCAGCTACGGACAGGATCCCTACGAGCAGTACTTC
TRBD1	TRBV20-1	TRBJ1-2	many	CSASPRGREGYTF	TGCAGTGCTAGCCCGAGGGGGCGAGAAGGCTACACCTTC
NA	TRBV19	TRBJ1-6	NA	CASLTGGGNSPLHF	TGTGCCAGCCTCACCGGGGGTGGAAATTCACCCCTCCACTTT
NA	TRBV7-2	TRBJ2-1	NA	CASSKTRSGSEQFF	TGTGCCAGCAGCAAGACTAGATCCGGGTCGGAGCAGTTCTTC
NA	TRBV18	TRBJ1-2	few	CASSPAVGAAGYGYTF	TGTGCCAGCTCACCAGCGGTTGGGGCGGCAGGCTATGGCTACACCTTC
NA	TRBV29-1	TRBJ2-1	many	CSVGHGSSDEQFF	TGCAGCGTGGGTCATGGTTCATCCGATGAGCAGTTCTTC
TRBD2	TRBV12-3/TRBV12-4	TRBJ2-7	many	CASSSAGDYYEQYF	TGTGCCAGCAGTTCAGCGGGGGATTACTACGAGCAGTACTTC
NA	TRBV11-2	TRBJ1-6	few	CASSPPPNWSPLHF	TGTGCCAGCAGCCCCCCCCCGAACTGGTCACCCCTCCACTTT